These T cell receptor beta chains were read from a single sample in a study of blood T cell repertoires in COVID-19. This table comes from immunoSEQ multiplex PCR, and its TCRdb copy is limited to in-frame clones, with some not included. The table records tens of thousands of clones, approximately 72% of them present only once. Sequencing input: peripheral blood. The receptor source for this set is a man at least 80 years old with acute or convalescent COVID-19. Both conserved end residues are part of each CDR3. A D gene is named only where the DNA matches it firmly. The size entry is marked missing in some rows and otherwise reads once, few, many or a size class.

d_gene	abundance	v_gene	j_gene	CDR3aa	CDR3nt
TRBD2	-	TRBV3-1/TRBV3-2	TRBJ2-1	CASSPRTSAYNEQFF	TGTGCCAGCAGCCCTAGGACTAGTGCTTACAATGAGCAGTTCTTC
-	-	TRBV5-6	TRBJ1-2	CASNRWEGFIGYTF	TGTGCCAGCAACCGGTGGGAGGGATTCATTGGCTACACCTTC
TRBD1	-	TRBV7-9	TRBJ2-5	CASSLGRGPVETQYF	TGTGCCAGCAGCTTAGGCAGGGGGCCGGTGGAGACCCAGTACTTC
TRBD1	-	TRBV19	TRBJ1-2	CASTTGESNYGYTF	TGTGCCAGTACGACAGGGGAATCTAACTATGGCTACACCTTC
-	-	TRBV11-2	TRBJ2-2	CASSLRGTGELFF	TGTGCCAGCAGCTTAAGGGGCACCGGGGAGCTGTTTTTT
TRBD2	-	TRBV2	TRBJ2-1	CASSELAGTAHEQFF	TGTGCCAGCAGTGAACTAGCGGGGACAGCGCATGAGCAGTTCTTC
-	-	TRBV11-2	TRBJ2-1	CASSSRTFNNEQFF	TGTGCCAGCAGCTCCCGGACTTTTAACAATGAGCAGTTCTTC
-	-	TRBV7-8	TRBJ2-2	CASSLVGGQPSGELFF	TGTGCCAGCAGCTTAGTGGGTGGTCAGCCTAGCGGGGAGCTGTTTTTT
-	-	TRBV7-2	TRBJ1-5	CASSPLTGAKQPQHF	TGTGCCAGCAGCCCCCTGACAGGCGCAAAACAGCCCCAGCATTTT
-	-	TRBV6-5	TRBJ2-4	CASSGRVTIF	TGTGCCAGCAGCGGCCGGGTGACTATTTTC
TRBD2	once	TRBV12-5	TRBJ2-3	CASGLSGGLADTQYF	TGTGCTAGTGGCCTTAGCGGGGGCTTGGCAGATACGCAGTATTTT
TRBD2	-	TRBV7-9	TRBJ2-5	CASSSLAGAKETQYF	TGTGCCAGCAGCTCCCTAGCGGGGGCAAAAGAGACCCAGTACTTC
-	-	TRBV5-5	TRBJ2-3	CASTRGIYTDTQYF	TGTGCCAGCACCCGGGGAATTTACACAGATACGCAGTATTTT
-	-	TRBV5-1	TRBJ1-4	CASSSGGGEKLFF	TGCGCCAGCAGCTCTGGTGGAGGTGAAAAACTGTTTTTT
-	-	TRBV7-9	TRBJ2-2	CASSPSGGETLGELFF	TGTGCCAGCAGCCCGTCGGGCGGGGAAACACTCGGGGAGCTGTTTTTT
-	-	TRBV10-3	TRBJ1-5	CAISDLGGQPQHF	TGTGCCATCAGTGATCTGGGGGGTCAGCCCCAGCATTTT
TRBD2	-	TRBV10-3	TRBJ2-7	CAIPGLALPKGEYF	TGTGCCATCCCAGGACTAGCGCTTCCAAAGGGGGAGTACTTC
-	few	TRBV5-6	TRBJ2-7	CASSPGVREQYF	TGTGCCAGCAGCCCAGGGGTTCGGGAGCAGTACTTC
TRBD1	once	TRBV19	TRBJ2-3	CASSFVTGTGGTDTQYF	TGTGCCAGTAGTTTTGTAACCGGGACAGGGGGCACAGATACGCAGTATTTT
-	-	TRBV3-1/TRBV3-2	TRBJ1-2	CASSQGAGFNGYTF	TGTGCCAGCAGCCAAGGGGCAGGGTTTAATGGCTACACCTTC
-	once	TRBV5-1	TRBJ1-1	CASSLDSGRTEAFF	TGCGCCAGCAGCTTGGATAGCGGACGAACTGAAGCTTTCTTT
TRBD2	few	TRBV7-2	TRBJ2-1	CASSRQRGSYNEQFF	TGTGCCAGCAGCCGCCAGCGGGGATCCTACAATGAGCAGTTCTTC
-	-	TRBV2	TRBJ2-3	CASGLFTTDTQYF	TGTGCCAGCGGACTTTTCACCACAGATACGCAGTATTTT
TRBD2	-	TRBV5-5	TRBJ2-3	CASLKTSGGDTQYF	TGTGCCAGCCTTAAGACTAGCGGGGGTGATACGCAGTATTTT
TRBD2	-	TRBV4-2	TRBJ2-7	CASSQEATSVSYEQYF	TGTGCCAGCAGCCAAGAGGCGACTAGCGTATCCTACGAGCAGTACTTC
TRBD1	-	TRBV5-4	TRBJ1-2	CASSLGGQGANYGYTF	TGTGCCAGCAGCTTGGGGGGACAGGGAGCTAACTATGGCTACACCTTC
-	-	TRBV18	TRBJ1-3	CASSPTGLLLSGNTIYF	TGTGCCAGCTCACCTACAGGGCTACTCCTCTCTGGAAACACCATATATTTT
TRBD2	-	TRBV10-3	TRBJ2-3	CAISEWTSGDTDTQYF	TGTGCCATCAGTGAGTGGACTAGCGGGGACACAGATACGCAGTATTTT
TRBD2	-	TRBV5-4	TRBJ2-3	CASSMGPGLAGTDTQYF	TGTGCCAGCAGCATGGGACCGGGACTAGCGGGGACAGATACGCAGTATTTT
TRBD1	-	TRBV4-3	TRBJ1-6	CASSQEQGRFGRNSPLHF	TGCGCCAGCAGCCAAGAACAGGGGCGCTTTGGGAGGAATTCACCCCTCCACTTT
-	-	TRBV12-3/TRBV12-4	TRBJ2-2	CASSLMGAGELFF	TGTGCCAGCAGTTTAATGGGGGCTGGGGAGCTGTTTTTT
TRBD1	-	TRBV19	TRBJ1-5	CASRSGGFDQPQHF	TGTGCCAGTCGGTCAGGGGGGTTTGATCAGCCCCAGCATTTT
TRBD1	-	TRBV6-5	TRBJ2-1	CASGTGVLYNEQFF	TGTGCCAGCGGGACAGGGGTTCTCTACAATGAGCAGTTCTTC
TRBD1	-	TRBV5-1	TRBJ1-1	CASSAEQGRTEAFF	TGCGCCAGCAGCGCGGAACAGGGGCGCACTGAAGCTTTCTTT
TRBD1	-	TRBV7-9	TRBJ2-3	CASRGDRGTDTQYF	TGTGCCAGCCGCGGGGACAGGGGGACAGATACGCAGTATTTT
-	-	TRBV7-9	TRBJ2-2	CASRLELAVSGELFF	TGTGCCAGCAGGCTAGAGTTGGCAGTATCCGGGGAGCTGTTTTTT
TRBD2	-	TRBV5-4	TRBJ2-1	CASSLALAGGPGYNEQFF	TGTGCCAGCAGCTTGGCGCTAGCGGGGGGGCCAGGGTACAATGAGCAGTTCTTC
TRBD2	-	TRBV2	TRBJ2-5	CASSEGLAGGQETQYF	TGTGCCAGCAGTGAAGGACTAGCGGGGGGACAAGAGACCCAGTACTTC
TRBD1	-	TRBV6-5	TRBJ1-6	CASSYMDRPNSPLHF	TGTGCCAGCAGTTACATGGACAGGCCTAATTCACCCCTCCACTTT